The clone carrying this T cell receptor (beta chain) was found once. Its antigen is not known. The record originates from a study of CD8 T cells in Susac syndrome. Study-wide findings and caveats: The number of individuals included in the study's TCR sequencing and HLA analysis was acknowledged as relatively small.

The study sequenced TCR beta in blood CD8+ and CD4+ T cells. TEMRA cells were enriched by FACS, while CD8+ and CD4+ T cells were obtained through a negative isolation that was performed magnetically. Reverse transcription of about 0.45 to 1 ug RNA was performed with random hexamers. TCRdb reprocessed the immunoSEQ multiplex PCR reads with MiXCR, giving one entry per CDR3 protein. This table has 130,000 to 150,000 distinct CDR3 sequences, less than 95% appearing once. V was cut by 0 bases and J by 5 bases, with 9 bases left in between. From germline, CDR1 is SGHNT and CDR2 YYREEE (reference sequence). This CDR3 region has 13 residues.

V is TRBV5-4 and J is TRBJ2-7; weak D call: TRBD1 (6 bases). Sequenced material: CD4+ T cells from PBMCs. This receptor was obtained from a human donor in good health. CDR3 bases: TGTGCCAGCAGCTTGGCAGGGGTTGACGAGCAGTACTTC. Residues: CASSLAGVDEQYF.